The T cell receptor beta chain under discussion was sequenced for a study of shared clonotypes between healthy human individuals. Partitioning of CD4+ cells yielded a CD45RA+ naive subset and a CD45RA-negative memory subset. In regard to this clone: What it binds is not known.

Clones were read by immunoSEQ multiplex PCR, and TCRdb kept only the in-frame ones, dropping some. The sample records around 2.5 million clones, 80% to 95% being singletons. Findings and caveats of the study: It was the non-shared clonotypes that had lower generation probabilities than clonotypes shared by all four donors. Rarefaction analysis demonstrated incomplete sorted-subset sequencing notwithstanding large depth. Several donors shared approximately 5% of their naive CD4 clonotypes.

V lost 2 bases and J 0 bases, leaving 8 bases between the germline ends. Germline values: CDR1 SGDLS, CDR2 YYNGEE. The CDR3 extends over 14 amino acids. The material sequenced was naive CD4+ T cells from PBMCs. Subset noted: CD45RA+ positively selected. The sequence came from a man in his late teens or twenties in good health. Some clones in this sample may be carry-over from other donors' samples. V gene TRBV9 combines with J gene TRBJ1-2; D call uncertain. The CDR3 loop is CASSVQETNYGYTF. The CDR3 DNA follows: TGTGCCAGCAGCGTTCAGGAGACTAACTATGGCTACACCTTC.